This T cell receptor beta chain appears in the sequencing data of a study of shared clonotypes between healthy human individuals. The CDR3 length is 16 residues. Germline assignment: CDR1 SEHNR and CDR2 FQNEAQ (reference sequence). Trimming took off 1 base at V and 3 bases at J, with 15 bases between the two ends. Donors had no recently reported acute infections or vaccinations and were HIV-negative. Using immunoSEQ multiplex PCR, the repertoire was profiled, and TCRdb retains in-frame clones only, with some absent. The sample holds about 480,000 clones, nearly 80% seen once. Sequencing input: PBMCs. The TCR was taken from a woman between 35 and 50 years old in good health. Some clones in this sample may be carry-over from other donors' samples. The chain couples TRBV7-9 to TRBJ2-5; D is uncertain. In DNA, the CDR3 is TGTGCCAGCAGCTTAGTGGTTCTGGCAGATGAAGAGACCCAGTACTTC. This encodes CASSLVVLADEETQYF.